These T cell receptor beta chains were read from a single sample in a study of blood T cell repertoires in COVID-19. TCRdb's table, derived via immunoSEQ multiplex PCR, lists solely in-frame clones and lacks some. The sample yields about 210,000 clones, approximately 82% seen once. Sequencing used peripheral blood. The receptors here all came from a man over 45 with active or convalescent COVID-19. The CDR3 runs from the conserved cysteine through the conserved F or W. A D gene is named only where the DNA matches it firmly. Expanded clones are given a class, and other clones once, few, many or no size at all.

j_gene,abundance,d_gene,v_gene,CDR3aa,CDR3nt
TRBJ1-5,NA,NA,TRBV7-2,CASSPWGDSNQPQHF,TGTGCCAGCAGCCCTTGGGGGGATAGCAATCAGCCCCAGCATTTT
TRBJ2-7,NA,NA,TRBV7-9,CASSLGFNNNYEQYF,TGTGCCAGCAGCTTAGGGTTCAACAACAACTACGAGCAGTACTTC
TRBJ2-7,NA,TRBD2,TRBV4-1,CASSQDLREASYEQYF,TGCGCCAGCAGCCAAGATCTCCGGGAGGCCTCCTACGAGCAGTACTTC
TRBJ1-2,NA,NA,TRBV3-1/TRBV3-2,CASSPPPGNLPHLTF,TGTGCCAGCAGTCCACCCCCCGGTAACTTACCTCATCTCACCTTC
TRBJ2-2,NA,TRBD2,TRBV24-1,CATSDSQGLAGGPTGELFF,TGTGCCACCAGTGATTCCCAGGGACTAGCGGGAGGGCCCACCGGGGAGCTGTTTTTT
TRBJ1-1,NA,NA,TRBV28,CASSPRQDQGNTEAFF,TGTGCCAGCAGCCCTCGACAGGATCAGGGGAACACTGAAGCTTTCTTT
TRBJ2-7,NA,NA,TRBV21-1,CASTSSGQGIHEQYF,TGTGCCAGCACCAGCTCGGGACAGGGTATCCACGAGCAGTACTTC
TRBJ2-4,NA,TRBD2,TRBV11-1,CASGSGGARNIQYF,TGTGCCAGCGGATCCGGGGGGGCCCGAAACATTCAGTACTTC
TRBJ2-1,NA,TRBD1,TRBV2,CASKGQGAGEQFF,TGTGCCAGCAAGGGGCAGGGGGCAGGGGAGCAGTTCTTC
TRBJ1-2,NA,NA,TRBV19,CASSTRRGTGYTF,TGTGCCAGTAGTACCCGCCGGGGAACTGGCTACACCTTC
TRBJ2-1,NA,TRBD2,TRBV28,CASSFVEAGALRNEQFF,TGTGCCAGCAGTTTCGTGGAAGCGGGAGCTTTACGGAATGAGCAGTTCTTC
TRBJ1-5,NA,NA,TRBV5-5,CASSLEPTGREAQHF,TGTGCCAGCAGCTTGGAGCCGACAGGTCGAGAGGCCCAGCATTTT
TRBJ2-2,NA,TRBD1,TRBV7-6,CASSSKGDREAGELFF,TGTGCCAGCAGTTCAAAGGGGGACAGGGAGGCCGGGGAGCTGTTTTTT
TRBJ1-4,NA,TRBD1,TRBV7-9,CASTSGTGVGTNEKLFF,TGTGCCAGCACCTCCGGGACAGGTGTGGGAACTAATGAAAAACTGTTTTTT
TRBJ2-7,NA,NA,TRBV28,CASTRRDSYYEQYF,TGTGCCTCCACCCGCCGAGACAGCTACTACGAGCAGTACTTC
TRBJ2-7,NA,TRBD1,TRBV4-3,CASSQGPPTGASSYEQYF,TGCGCCAGCAGCCAAGGCCCCCCGACAGGGGCCAGCTCCTACGAGCAGTACTTC
TRBJ1-5,NA,NA,TRBV2,CASTVGTLDGQPQHF,TGTGCCAGCACTGTGGGCACCCTTGACGGTCAGCCCCAGCATTTT
TRBJ1-2,few,NA,TRBV5-1,CASSLGALNYGYTF,TGCGCCAGCAGCTTGGGGGCCTTAAACTATGGCTACACCTTC
TRBJ2-2,NA,NA,TRBV4-3,CASSQEALAPLNTGELFF,TGCGCCAGCAGCCAAGAAGCGCTAGCGCCACTAAACACCGGGGAGCTGTTTTTT
TRBJ1-5,few,TRBD1,TRBV18,CASSPQGANQPQHF,TGTGCCAGCTCACCACAGGGGGCAAATCAGCCCCAGCATTTT
TRBJ2-1,NA,TRBD2,TRBV28,CASTVFPRTSGSELYNEQFF,TGTGCCAGCACCGTTTTTCCCCGGACTAGCGGGAGTGAATTGTACAATGAGCAGTTCTTC
TRBJ1-4,NA,TRBD1,TRBV27,CASSLNRGRELFF,TGTGCCAGCAGCCTAAACAGGGGACGAGAACTGTTTTTT
TRBJ1-1,NA,TRBD1,TRBV5-1,CASSSLGQLNTEAFF,TGCGCCAGCAGCTCCCTGGGACAGCTGAACACTGAAGCTTTCTTT
TRBJ1-4,NA,NA,TRBV5-1,CASSLASTNEKLFF,TGCGCCAGCAGCTTGGCGTCAACTAATGAAAAACTGTTTTTT
TRBJ2-3,NA,NA,TRBV9,CASSFSSSDTQYF,TGTGCCAGCAGCTTCTCAAGCTCAGATACGCAGTATTTT
TRBJ1-2,NA,NA,TRBV7-9,CASSLGGGFGYGYTF,TGTGCCAGCAGCTTAGGAGGAGGGTTCGGCTATGGCTACACCTTC
TRBJ1-1,NA,NA,TRBV11-2,CASSLDTRVTEAFF,TGTGCCAGCAGCTTAGATACCAGGGTCACTGAAGCTTTCTTT
TRBJ1-1,NA,TRBD1,TRBV5-4,CASSLGPGQVPEAFF,TGTGCCAGCAGCTTGGGGCCGGGACAGGTCCCTGAAGCTTTCTTT
TRBJ2-7,NA,TRBD1,TRBV23-1,CASSHQRDRTFPYEQYF,TGCGCCAGCAGCCACCAAAGGGACAGGACGTTTCCCTACGAGCAGTACTTC
TRBJ2-1,once,TRBD2,TRBV4-3,CASSQELAGYNEQFF,TGCGCCAGCAGCCAAGAACTAGCGGGGTACAATGAGCAGTTCTTC
TRBJ1-4,NA,TRBD1,TRBV4-1,CASSQSDTGALGEKLFF,TGCGCCAGCAGCCAATCTGATACAGGGGCCCTCGGTGAAAAACTGTTTTTT
TRBJ2-5,NA,TRBD1,TRBV5-8,CASRVTGDQETQYF,TGTGCCAGCAGAGTGACAGGGGATCAAGAGACCCAGTACTTC
TRBJ1-5,NA,NA,TRBV4-1,CASSQVEDLQPQHF,TGCGCCAGCAGCCAAGTGGAGGATCTACAGCCCCAGCATTTT
TRBJ2-7,NA,NA,TRBV5-1,CASSLGERSLNYEQYF,TGCGCCAGCAGCTTGGGCGAGCGCAGCCTAAACTACGAGCAGTACTTC
TRBJ2-3,NA,TRBD2,TRBV5-4,CASSPSAGLAANTQYF,TGTGCCAGCAGCCCCTCCGCGGGACTAGCGGCCAATACGCAGTATTTT
TRBJ1-2,NA,TRBD1,TRBV6-2/TRBV6-3,CASSGQGFHNYGYTF,TGTGCCAGCAGCGGACAGGGGTTTCATAACTATGGCTACACCTTC
TRBJ1-4,NA,TRBD1,TRBV5-1,CASSLQTGNEKLFF,TGCGCCAGCAGCTTACAGACAGGGAATGAAAAACTGTTTTTT
TRBJ2-4,NA,NA,TRBV18,CASSPASRGFIQYF,TGTGCCAGCTCACCGGCAAGTCGGGGATTTATTCAGTACTTC
TRBJ2-7,NA,NA,TRBV29-1,CSVGRTVGYEQYF,TGCAGCGTGGGAAGGACAGTAGGCTACGAGCAGTACTTC
TRBJ2-2,NA,TRBD2,TRBV24-1,CATSDPGLAGGPGTGELFF,TGTGCCACCAGTGACCCGGGACTAGCGGGGGGGCCAGGGACCGGGGAGCTGTTTTTT
TRBJ1-5,NA,NA,TRBV3-1/TRBV3-2,CASSARGGGNQPQHF,TGTGCCAGCAGCGCCAGGGGAGGGGGCAATCAGCCCCAGCATTTT
TRBJ2-2,NA,NA,TRBV21-1,CASSPLSAAATGELFF,TGTGCCAGCAGTCCCCTAAGCGCTGCGGCCACCGGGGAGCTGTTTTTT
TRBJ2-3,once,TRBD2,TRBV7-2,CASSLAALAGTADTQYF,TGTGCCAGCAGCTTAGCAGCGTTAGCGGGAACCGCAGATACGCAGTATTTT
TRBJ1-2,once,NA,TRBV25-1,CASSPQGYGYTF,TGTGCCAGCAGTCCCCAGGGATATGGCTACACCTTC
TRBJ1-1,NA,NA,TRBV28,CASSLRGSHEAFF,TGTGCCAGCAGTTTAAGGGGCAGCCACGAAGCTTTCTTT
TRBJ2-1,NA,TRBD1,TRBV7-2,CASSSRQGSYYNEQFF,TGTGCCAGCAGCTCCAGACAGGGTTCGTACTACAATGAGCAGTTCTTC
TRBJ2-1,NA,NA,TRBV10-1,CASTGTPFSYNEQFF,TGCGCCAGCACCGGGACTCCCTTCTCCTACAATGAGCAGTTCTTC
TRBJ2-1,NA,NA,TRBV21-1,CASSKPSSGTKNEQFF,TGTGCCAGCAGTAAACCCTCTAGCGGGACTAAAAATGAGCAGTTCTTC
TRBJ1-3,few,TRBD1,TRBV7-3,CASSPGQGDTIYF,TGTGCCAGCAGCCCGGGACAGGGAGACACCATATATTTT
TRBJ2-3,NA,TRBD2,TRBV19,CASSIRPSGVSTDTQYF,TGTGCCAGTAGTATACGTCCTAGCGGGGTCAGCACAGATACGCAGTATTTT
TRBJ2-3,NA,TRBD1,TRBV5-1,CASSLTGGSTDTQYF,TGCGCCAGCAGCTTGACAGGGGGTAGCACAGATACGCAGTATTTT
TRBJ2-5,once,NA,TRBV5-4,CASSLIGETQYF,TGTGCCAGCAGCTTGATCGGAGAGACCCAGTACTTC
TRBJ2-1,NA,TRBD1,TRBV6-5,CASSYSPTGSYNEQFF,TGTGCCAGCAGTTACTCGCCGACAGGGTCGTACAATGAGCAGTTCTTC
TRBJ1-2,NA,NA,TRBV2,CASRGGDYGYTF,TGTGCCAGCAGGGGGGGGGACTATGGCTACACCTTC
TRBJ2-3,NA,NA,TRBV5-1,CASSAGDTDTQYF,TGCGCCAGCAGCGCCGGAGACACAGATACGCAGTATTTT
TRBJ1-1,NA,NA,TRBV7-2,CASSLAGGNTEAFF,TGTGCCAGCAGCTTAGCTGGGGGCAACACTGAAGCTTTCTTT
TRBJ2-5,NA,NA,TRBV5-6,CASSLRGGAQETQYF,TGTGCCAGCAGCCTCAGAGGGGGGGCTCAAGAGACCCAGTACTTC
TRBJ1-6,NA,NA,TRBV4-2,CASSQDRSGTDNSPLHF,TGTGCCAGCAGCCAAGATCGTTCCGGAACAGATAATTCACCCCTCCACTTT
TRBJ2-5,NA,TRBD1,TRBV7-3,CASSFGTGGSPETQYF,TGTGCCAGCAGCTTTGGGACAGGGGGCAGTCCAGAGACCCAGTACTTC